In this sample, the clone carrying this T cell receptor beta chain turned up a few times. Its specificity is not known. These data come from a study of post-analysis software for immune sequencing data. Study overall: The study covered relapsing-remitting, secondary progressive and progressive-relapsing courses of multiple sclerosis.

Presence of unique molecular identifiers characterized the TCR beta cDNA libraries. With roughly 0.85 to 11 million T cells as the source, roughly 0.5 million cDNA molecules resulted. TCRdb re-called the PCR reads through MiXCR, storing one row per CDR3 protein. Of 800,000 to 950,000 distinct CDR3 sequences listed, about 57% are singletons. Whole-study findings and limits: Relative to controls, patients had five TRBV segments at higher frequency, with TRBV5-6, TRBV5-1 and TRBV20-1 among these. There was significantly lower normalized Chao1 diversity in multiple sclerosis patients than in controls. F measure grouped same-batch samples tightly together.

Germline V gives CDR1 SNHLY, CDR2 FYNNEI. This CDR3 is 15 amino acids long. Trimming removed 2 bases at V and 4 bases at J, with 14 bases between. V usage is TRBV2 and J usage is TRBJ1-2; no reliable D call. Sequencing was carried out using blood. This receptor was taken from a girl aged 5-17 years with multiple sclerosis. The CDR3 protein is CASSESVLLGYGYTF. The CDR3 bases are TGTGCCAGCAGTGAATCGGTTCTCTTGGGCTATGGCTACACCTTC. Looking up the rest from reference TRBV2 and TRBJ1-2 gives the full variable domain: EPEVTQTPSHQVTQMGQEVILRCVPISNHLYFYWYRQILGQKVEFLVSFYNNEISEKSEIFDDQFSVERPDGSNFTLKIRSTKLEDSAMYFCASSESVLLGYGYTFGSGTRLTVV.